This T cell receptor beta chain was captured by sequencing in a study of identifying expanded T cells in peripheral blood. CDR1 and CDR2 (germline): MDHEN, SYDVKM. The CDR3 runs 16 residues. J was trimmed by 3 bases and V by 3 bases; bases with no gene match: 7. TCRdb's copy holds only in-frame clones and misses some; the assay was immunoSEQ multiplex PCR. The table has approximately 130,000 clones, approximately 86% seen once. Specimen: blood. V and J are TRBV28 and TRBJ1-5; 8 bases line up with TRBD1. The receptor comes from a person aged 18 to 75 in good health. The CDR3 DNA follows: TGTGCCAGCAGTTTGTGGTACAGGGGGGTCAATCAGCCCCAGCATTTT. The encoded protein is CASSLWYRGVNQPQHF. The variable domain in full, completed from reference TRBV28 and TRBJ1-5, reads DVKVTQSSRYLVKRTGEKVFLECVQDMDHENMFWYRQDPGLGLRLIYFSYDVKMKEKGDIPEGYSVSREKKERFSLILESASTNQTSMYLCASSLWYRGVNQPQHFGDGTRLSIL.